These 26 T cell receptor beta chains came from one sample sequenced in a study of OX40 agonist ivuxolimab in advanced cancers. Profiled with immunoSEQ multiplex PCR; TCRdb holds only in-frame clones, not every one. Of about 75,000 clones in the sample, 85% to 90% were seen once. Sequencing was performed on CD4+ or CD8+ T cells sorted from blood, taken in a trial of the OX40 agonist ivuxolimab. The origin of the receptors is an adult with an advanced solid tumor such as melanoma, head and neck, liver or kidney cancer.

The genes are TRBV7-2 and TRBJ2-2; 12 bases are a match to TRBD2. The CDR3 contains 16 residues. The junction had 5 bases not matched to a gene; V was cut back by 5 bases and J by 4 bases. The germline V gene has CDR1 SGHTA and CDR2 FQGNSA. CDR3 in amino acids: CASSRPSGRATGELFF. Here the CDR3 DNA reads TGTGCCAGCAGCCGACCTAGCGGGAGGGCCACCGGGGAGCTGTTTTTT.

The rearrangement joins TRBV28 to TRBJ2-7; D uncertain. V gave up 2 bases and J gave up 3 bases, with 5 bases separating them. This CDR3 contains 12 residues. Per germline, CDR1 MDHEN and CDR2 SYDVKM. The CDR3 protein is CASSLGNYEQYF. As DNA, the CDR3 is TGTGCCAGCAGTTTAGGGAACTACGAGCAGTACTTC.

The gene calls are TRBV6-5 and TRBJ2-7, with TRBD1 matching over 8 bases. Losses at the gene ends were 7 bases for V and 1 base for J; bases not matched to a gene: 9. The CDR3 sequence is 15 residues long. CDR1 is MNHEY and CDR2 is SVGAGI in the germline V gene. DNA for the CDR3: TGTGCCAGCATTCCGGCAGGGGGCACTTCCTACGAGCAGTACTTC. Translation: CASIPAGGTSYEQYF.

This clone was counted once. This sequence joins TRBV10-3 and TRBJ2-7; 9 nucleotides agree with TRBD1. The V gene end was trimmed by 3 bases and the J gene end by 0 bases; junction bases not matched to a gene: 9. The CDR3 has 17 amino acids. Germline values: CDR1 ENHRY, CDR2 SYGVKD. The CDR3 reads CAISDYTGTGPSYEQYF. The CDR3 DNA reads TGTGCCATCAGTGACTACACCGGGACAGGGCCCTCCTACGAGCAGTACTTC.

The chain recombines TRBV9 with TRBJ2-2; 8 bases map to TRBD2. V shed 0 bases, J shed 6 bases, and the junction held 4 bases outside the gene matches. The CDR3 is made up of 15 amino acids. Germline CDR1 SGDLS, CDR2 YYNGEE. The chain's CDR3 is CASSVAAGGSGELFF. CDR3 nucleotides: TGTGCCAGCAGCGTAGCCGCGGGGGGATCCGGGGAGCTGTTTTTT.

The chain recombines TRBV27 with TRBJ2-1; possibly TRBD1 for D (6 bases). The germline V and J ends were trimmed by 8 bases and 8 bases, with 13 bases remaining between them. Looked up from germline, CDR1 is MNHEY and CDR2 is SMNVEV (reference sequence). This CDR3 comprises 12 residues. CDR3 region: CASSPGQYEQFF. CDR3 DNA sequence: TGTGCCAGCTCGCCAGGACAGTATGAGCAGTTCTTC.

The chain has TRBV7-6 and TRBJ1-1; 9 bases are a match to TRBD1. The CDR3 has 15 residues. The J segment lost 1 base and the V segment lost 4 bases, leaving 4 bases of the junction unmatched. CDR1 SGHVS and CDR2 FNYEAQ come from the germline V gene. The CDR3 nucleotides are TGTGCCAGCAGCTCATGGACAGGGGAGAACACTGAAGCTTTCTTT. It yields the protein CASSSWTGENTEAFF.

The chain couples TRBV7-6 to TRBJ1-2; the match to TRBD1 covers 7 bases. Trimming cost V 5 bases and J 3 bases; bases outside gene matches: 6. Germline CDR1 and CDR2: SGHVS and FNYEAQ. The CDR3 runs 14 residues. The CDR3 sequence: CASSRQGMDYGYTF. The CDR3 coding sequence is TGTGCCAGCAGCCGACAGGGTATGGACTATGGCTACACCTTC.

The chain has TRBV5-1 and TRBJ2-5; D is perhaps TRBD1 (6 bases). Germline loops: CDR1 SGHRS, CDR2 YFSETQ. The V and J ends lost 4 bases and 7 bases respectively, with 14 bases between them. This CDR3 is built from 13 residues. The CDR3 sequence is CASSLGQGGTQYF. The CDR3 DNA follows: TGCGCCAGCAGCCTGGGACAAGGCGGGACCCAGTACTTC. Drawing the rest from reference TRBV5-1 and TRBJ2-5, the complete variable domain is KAGVTQTPRYLIKTRGQQVTLSCSPISGHRSVSWYQQTPGQGLQFLFEYFSETQRNKGNFPGRFSGRQFSNSRSEMNVSTLELGDSALYLCASSLGQGGTQYFGPGTRLLVL.

V usage is TRBV18 and J usage is TRBJ1-2, with D uncertain. The CDR3 is 11 residues long. Germline assignment: CDR1 KGHSH and CDR2 LQKENI. Trimming removed 3 bases from V and 5 bases from J, with 4 bases in between. The CDR3 region has the DNA TGTGCCAGCTCACCTCAGTATGGCTACACCTTC. Translating gives CASSPQYGYTF.

V gene TRBV28 combines with J gene TRBJ2-1; 8 nucleotides align to TRBD2. Trimming removed 7 bases from V and 7 bases from J; junction bases left unmatched: 12. The CDR3 has 15 residues. Looked up from germline, CDR1 is MDHEN and CDR2 is SYDVKM. The CDR3 nucleotides read TGTGCCAGCAATCCCCCAGCGGGAGTCCCGAATGAGCAGTTCTTC. This encodes CASNPPAGVPNEQFF.

The chain joins TRBV7-2 to TRBJ2-3; D is uncertain. With 1 base removed from V and 2 bases from J, the gap between germline ends came to 16 bases. This CDR3 comprises 17 residues. The germline gives CDR1 SGHTA, CDR2 FQGNSA. The CDR3 here is CASSLVGGPPATDTQYF. The CDR3 DNA reads as TGTGCCAGCAGCTTAGTGGGCGGCCCTCCCGCCACAGATACGCAGTATTTT.

This chain uses TRBV6-4 with TRBJ2-3; possible D gene TRBD2, 5 bases. The V and J ends lost 6 bases and 4 bases respectively, with 11 bases between them. CDR3 length: 13 amino acids. Per germline, CDR1 MRHNA and CDR2 SNTAGT. The CDR3 sequence is CASSPDFSDTQYF. The CDR3 DNA follows: TGTGCCAGCAGCCCGGACTTTTCAGATACGCAGTATTTT.

V usage is TRBV5-1 and J usage is TRBJ1-6; no clear D gene. Germline-derived CDR1 and CDR2 are SGHRS and YFSETQ. This CDR3 is 15 amino acids long. Trimming left V 2 bases short and J 9 bases short, with 15 bases between. The CDR3 coding sequence is TGCGCCAGCAGCTTAAGCCCAGTGGAATCTTCACCCCTCCACTTT. This sequence encodes CASSLSPVESSPLHF.

This chain uses TRBV18 with TRBJ2-7, with 9 bases fitting TRBD1. Germline V gene sequence: CDR1 KGHSH, CDR2 LQKENI. J was trimmed by 6 bases and V by 3 bases; bases with no gene match: 9. The CDR3 is made up of 15 amino acids. The CDR3 DNA is TGTGCCAGCTCACCGTTACAGGGGGCCGGTGGCGAGCAGTACTTC. The encoded protein is CASSPLQGAGGEQYF.

J is TRBJ1-1 and V is TRBV29-1; 12 positions match TRBD1. Per the germline V gene, CDR1 is SQVTM and CDR2 is ANQGSEA. This CDR3 contains 13 residues. V gave up 7 bases and J gave up 8 bases; unmatched junction bases: 8. CDR3: CSASWGQGAEAFF. In nucleotides, the CDR3 is TGCAGCGCCAGTTGGGGACAGGGGGCCGAAGCTTTCTTT.

The chain carries TRBV6-1 and TRBJ1-4; D call uncertain. Germline assignment: CDR1 MNHNS and CDR2 SASEGT. CDR3 length: 12 amino acids. Trimming left V 6 bases short and J 7 bases short, with 9 bases between. For the CDR3, the DNA is TGTGCCAGCAGCCCCCGGGGTGAAAAACTGTTTTTT. Encoded protein: CASSPRGEKLFF.

The chain employs TRBV7-9 and TRBJ2-1, with D tentatively TRBD2 (7 bases). Germline CDR1 and CDR2: SEHNR and FQNEAQ (reference sequence). V was clipped by 5 bases and J by 10 bases, with 15 bases between them. The CDR3 runs 13 residues. The CDR3 spells CASSQTGGREQFF. The CDR3 DNA reads as TGTGCCAGCAGCCAAACGGGGGGCAGGGAGCAGTTCTTC.

CDR3 region: CASSLDGGPGEQFF. Here the CDR3 DNA reads TGTGCCAGCAGTTTAGACGGGGGCCCCGGGGAGCAGTTCTTC. The rearrangement links TRBV28 to TRBJ2-1; tentatively, D is TRBD1 or TRBD2 (6 bases each). V shed 2 bases and J shed 10 bases, with 15 bases lying between them. This CDR3 has 14 residues. CDR1 and CDR2 from the germline V gene are MDHEN and SYDVKM.

The chain combines TRBV5-1 with TRBJ2-1, with 9 bases aligning to TRBD2. CDR3 length: 15 residues. V lost 3 bases, J lost 4 bases, and 5 bases stayed unmatched. Germline V CDR1 and CDR2: SGHRS, YFSETQ. CDR3 sequence reads: CASSYLAGPYNEQFF. In DNA form, the CDR3 reads TGCGCCAGCAGCTATCTAGCGGGACCTTACAATGAGCAGTTCTTC.

The rearrangement uses TRBV6-6 and TRBJ1-5, with TRBD1 as a possible D gene (6 bases). CDR1 is MNHNY, CDR2 SVGAGI, per germline (reference sequence). Trimming took 7 bases from V and 3 from J, leaving 13 bases between them. The CDR3 covers 14 residues. The CDR3 DNA reads TGTGCCAGCAACCAAGGACAGCCCAATCAGCCCCAGCATTTT. It translates to CASNQGQPNQPQHF.

The sample holds a few counts of this clone. This chain uses TRBV11-1 with TRBJ2-5; perhaps TRBD1 as D (5 bases). This CDR3 is built from 14 residues. The V gene's germline CDR1 is SGHAT and CDR2 FQDESV (reference sequence). V was cut by 5 bases and J by 5 bases, with 15 bases left in between. CDR3 region: CASSPGQGAETQYF. CDR3 nucleotides: TGTGCCAGCAGCCCTGGACAAGGGGCGGAGACCCAGTACTTC.

In regard to this clone: Since no conserved phenylalanine or tryptophan closes the CDR3, a read error is the likely cause. The DNA is omitted, as the CDR3 cannot be located on it reliably, and the CDR3 follows TCRdb's listing. The CDR3 protein is CAWSVQNKKKGL. The chain joins TRBV30 to TRBJ1-2. The CDR3 is 12 amino acids in total, end residues counted. The V gene's germline CDR1 is GTSNPN and CDR2 SVGIG (reference sequence).

The table lists this clone with a few counts. In the same sample, other DNA sequences code for this CDR3. The chain employs TRBV19 and TRBJ2-3; a possible D gene is TRBD1 (7 bases). Germline CDR1 reads LNHDA; CDR2 reads SQIVND (reference sequence). V lost 1 base and J 6 bases, leaving 11 bases between the germline ends. This CDR3 comprises 14 residues. The CDR3 coding sequence is TGTGCCAGTAGTATAGGCCCAGGGGGGGATACGCAGTATTTT. Encoded protein: CASSIGPGGDTQYF.

This clone was seen only a few times. The rearrangement joins TRBV7-2 to TRBJ2-7; 9 bases align to TRBD1. J gave up 1 base and V 2 bases, and 3 bases lay outside the gene matches. Germline V gene sequence: CDR1 SGHTA, CDR2 FQGNSA. The CDR3 covers 15 residues. The DNA for the CDR3 is TGTGCCAGCAGCTTAACGGGACAGGGATCCTACGAGCAGTACTTC. As protein: CASSLTGQGSYEQYF.

V and J are TRBV14 and TRBJ1-1, with a weak D call TRBD1 (6 bases). The CDR3 contains 16 residues. Germline-derived CDR1 and CDR2 are SGHDN and FVKESK. V lost 4 bases, J lost 6 bases, and 21 bases lay in between. The CDR3 reads CASSLGGSPVGAEAFF. The CDR3 DNA sequence: TGTGCCAGCAGCCTGGGGGGCAGTCCGGTTGGCGCTGAAGCTTTCTTT.